These 10 T cell receptor beta chains were all obtained from the same sample, sequenced in a study of OX40 agonist ivuxolimab in advanced cancers. Clones were read by immunoSEQ multiplex PCR, and TCRdb kept only the in-frame ones, dropping some. Here the sample spans about 58,000 clones, 83% being singletons. This sample comprised CD4+ or CD8+ T cells sorted from blood, obtained in a trial of the OX40 agonist ivuxolimab. Source of these receptors: an adult with an advanced solid tumor such as melanoma, head and neck, liver or kidney cancer.

The J gene is TRBJ1-2, the V gene TRBV7-3; 7 nucleotides match TRBD1. J lost 2 bases, V lost 4 bases, and 4 bases had no gene match. Germline CDR1 is SGHTA and CDR2 is FQGTGA. The CDR3 contains 14 residues. In DNA, the CDR3 is TGTGCCAGCAGCTCCGCGACAGGGAACTATGGCTACACCTTC. It is translated as CASSSATGNYGYTF.

The chain couples TRBV9 to TRBJ2-1, with TRBD2 matching over 10 bases. V gave up 4 bases and J gave up 3 bases; unmatched junction bases: 4. From germline, CDR1 is SGDLS and CDR2 YYNGEE. The CDR3 is 15 residues long. The CDR3 is CASSSGTSVYNEQFF. CDR3 bases: TGTGCCAGCAGCTCCGGGACTAGCGTCTACAATGAGCAGTTCTTC.

V gene TRBV15 combines with J gene TRBJ1-2; D unclear. Germline V lookup: CDR1 LNHNV, CDR2 YYDKDF (reference sequence). The CDR3 runs to 13 residues. V was trimmed by 1 base and J by 8 bases, leaving 11 bases between them. The CDR3 bases are TGTGCCACCAGCAGAGCTGGGGTGGTGGGCTACACCTTC. This codes for CATSRAGVVGYTF.

The genes are TRBV7-2 and TRBJ2-1; 14 nucleotides line up with TRBD2. Germline CDR1 is SGHTA and CDR2 is FQGNSA. This CDR3 spans 18 amino acids. V lost 4 bases to trimming and J lost 7 bases; unmatched junction nucleotides: 12. CDR3 nucleotides: TGTGCCAGCAGCTCCAAACAACCGACTAGCGGGGGGGCTAATGAGCAGTTCTTC. As protein: CASSSKQPTSGGANEQFF.

The chain links TRBV4-2 to TRBJ2-7; perhaps TRBD2 as D (6 bases). CDR1 LGHNA and CDR2 YNFKEQ come from the germline V gene. Trimming took 4 bases from V and 7 from J, leaving 14 bases between them. The CDR3 covers 13 residues. CDR3 nucleotide sequence: TGTGCCAGCAGCCCTGGCCTGGAGGGGGAGCAGTACTTC. Amino acid sequence: CASSPGLEGEQYF.

V and J are TRBV6-5 and TRBJ2-5, with a weak D call TRBD1 (6 bases). Gene TRBJ2-7 matches the end of the DNA better, so the J call may be wrong. The germline CDR1 and CDR2 sequences are MNHEY and SVGAGI. This CDR3 has 14 residues. CDR3: CASSSRTETYEQYF. CDR3 DNA: TGTGCCAGCAGTTCCCGGACAGAGACCTACGAGCAGTACTTC.

This clone was detected only once. The chain uses TRBV7-2 and TRBJ1-2; no reliable D call. Germline values: CDR1 SGHTA, CDR2 FQGNSA. V shed 4 bases and J shed 6 bases, with 15 bases lying between them. The CDR3 has 14 amino acids. CDR3 DNA: TGTGCCAGCAGCTCCCCTGGTCGAGGACATGGCTACACCTTC. It encodes CASSSPGRGHGYTF.

This chain links TRBV27 with TRBJ2-3, with 8 bases matching TRBD2. Unmatched junction bases numbered 6, after V lost 2 bases and J lost 5 bases. The CDR3 covers 15 residues. Germline CDR1 reads MNHEY; CDR2 reads SMNVEV (reference sequence). CDR3 bases: TGTGCCAGCAGTTTAGCCGGGACTAGTCTAGATACGCAGTATTTT. This sequence encodes CASSLAGTSLDTQYF.

The chain is built from TRBV7-9 and TRBJ1-2; TRBD1 matches 10 bases. V was pared by 5 bases and J by 3 bases, with 12 bases of the junction left unmatched. Germline values: CDR1 SEHNR, CDR2 FQNEAQ (reference sequence). The CDR3 loop spans 17 amino acids. This CDR3 reads CASSPKGGQGRDYGYTF. CDR3 nucleotide sequence: TGTGCCAGCAGCCCCAAAGGGGGACAGGGGCGGGACTATGGCTACACCTTC.

This rearrangement joins TRBV4-1 to TRBJ1-3, with a weak D call TRBD1 (5 bases). The CDR3 has 15 amino acids. Germline CDR1 MGHRA, CDR2 YSYEKL. V lost 4 bases and J 0 bases, leaving 10 bases between the germline ends. For the CDR3, the DNA is TGCGCCAGCAGCCTCAGGGACGACTCTGGAAACACCATATATTTT. Translated: CASSLRDDSGNTIYF.